Listed below are T cell receptor beta chains from one sample, sequenced in a study of blood T cell repertoires in COVID-19. Method: immunoSEQ multiplex PCR; TCRdb's copy keeps in-frame clones and lacks some. This table holds just over 350,000 clones, about 88% found once. Source material: PBMCs or T cells enriched from blood (not recorded which). The source of these receptors is a woman in her 30s who had recovered from COVID-19. Each CDR3 is given with its conserved first and last residue. The order of the fields is CDR3 length, J gene, V gene, clone size, D gene, CDR3 DNA, CDR3 protein. A D gene is named only where the DNA matches it firmly. Some rows have no size entry. The others give once, few or many, or a class for an expanded clone.

16 | TRBJ1-4 | TRBV13 | once | TRBD1 | TGTGCCAGCAGTACAGGGTGGGGGACAGGGAATGAAAAACTGTTTTTT | CASSTGWGTGNEKLFF
16 | TRBJ1-6 | TRBV10-2 | . | TRBD1 | TGCGCCAGCAGTGAGTACACGGGACAGGCTAATTCACCCCTCCACTTT | CASSEYTGQANSPLHF
14 | TRBJ2-5 | TRBV5-1 | . | TRBD2 | TGCGCCAGCACCCAGACTAGCGGAGGAGAGACCCAGTACTTC | CASTQTSGGETQYF
15 | TRBJ1-6 | TRBV18 | . | TRBD1 | TGTGCCAGCTCACCGTCGGGACAGGGCACTTCACCCCTCCACTTT | CASSPSGQGTSPLHF
18 | TRBJ2-5 | TRBV7-2 | . | TRBD2 | TGTGCCAGCAGCTTAGGATCCCGACTAGCGGGAATAGGAGAGACCCAGTACTTC | CASSLGSRLAGIGETQYF
15 | TRBJ1-1 | TRBV4-1 | . | TRBD1 | TGCGCCAGCAGCCAACCGGGACAGAGGAACACTGAAGCTTTCTTT | CASSQPGQRNTEAFF
14 | TRBJ2-7 | TRBV5-1 | . | . | TGCGCCAGCAGCTTAGGGACACCGCCCTACGAGCAGTACTTC | CASSLGTPPYEQYF
12 | TRBJ2-3 | TRBV6-1 | . | . | TGTGCCAGCAGTGAAGTAGTCGTTACGCAGTATTTT | CASSEVVVTQYF
16 | TRBJ1-6 | TRBV19 | . | TRBD1 | TGTGCCAGTAGTATACCGTCGGGGACAGTGGATTCACCCCTCCACTTT | CASSIPSGTVDSPLHF
14 | TRBJ1-6 | TRBV28 | . | . | TGTGCCAGCAGTTCGACACACCATAATTCACCCCTCCACTTT | CASSSTHHNSPLHF
15 | TRBJ2-7 | TRBV6-5 | few | . | TGTGCCAGCAGTTCCAGACAGGGAGGTTCCTACGAGCAGTACTTC | CASSSRQGGSYEQYF
15 | TRBJ2-7 | TRBV30 | . | . | TGTGCCTGGAGTGTACCGGAGGGACTCTCCTACGAGCAGTACTTC | CAWSVPEGLSYEQYF
16 | TRBJ2-3 | TRBV28 | . | TRBD2 | TGTGCCAGCAGTCTCCGGGGACTAGCGCGCACAGATACGCAGTATTTT | CASSLRGLARTDTQYF
15 | TRBJ1-2 | TRBV6-5 | . | TRBD1 | TGTGCCAGCAGATCCGGGACAGCTCATAACTATGGCTACACCTTC | CASRSGTAHNYGYTF
13 | TRBJ2-7 | TRBV12-3/TRBV12-4 | . | . | TGTGCCAGCAGTGACACGGGGGAGTACGAGCAGTACTTC | CASSDTGEYEQYF
13 | TRBJ2-3 | TRBV29-1 | . | TRBD1 | TGCAGCGTTCAGGACAGGCCAGCGGATACGCAGTATTTT | CSVQDRPADTQYF